This passage covers 23 T cell receptor beta chains from one sample sequenced in a study of post-analysis software for immune sequencing data. Whole-study findings and limits: The five TRBV segments detected at higher frequency in patients than in controls included TRBV5-6, TRBV5-1 and TRBV20-1.

These receptors' antigens are unknown. cDNA libraries for TCR beta contained unique molecular identifiers. TCRdb used MiXCR to reprocess the PCR reads, holding one entry per CDR3 protein. Counted here are about 770,000 distinct CDR3 sequences, 46% occurring once; the ten biggest clones make up 4% to 5%. The sequenced material came from blood. The receptors were gathered from a girl between 5 and 17 years old with multiple sclerosis.

This clonotype was seen a single time. The J gene is TRBJ2-7, the V gene TRBV12-3 or TRBV12-4, with D perhaps TRBD1 or TRBD2 (5 bases each). CDR3 length equals 17 residues. V lost 6 bases, J lost 0 bases, and 21 bases lay in between. The CDR3 protein is CASSARRDGLSSYEQYF. CDR3 in DNA: TGTGCCAGCAGCGCGAGACGGGACGGCCTGAGCTCCTACGAGCAGTACTTC.

This clonotype is a singleton in its sample. V gene TRBV7-9 combines with J gene TRBJ2-7; D unclear. Trimming removed 5 bases from V and 0 bases from J, with 14 bases in between. CDR1 is SEHNR, CDR2 FQNEAQ, per germline (reference sequence). The CDR3 is 15 amino acids. The CDR3 nucleotides are TGTGCCAGCAGCGGGTCGGGCTGGGACTCCTACGAGCAGTACTTC. Its translation is CASSGSGWDSYEQYF.

This clonotype was seen a handful of times. The chain has TRBV30 and TRBJ2-7; D is perhaps TRBD1 (5 bases). Germline CDR1 and CDR2: GTSNPN and SVGIG (reference sequence). Trimming shortened V by 3 bases and J by 7 bases, and 19 bases separated the two germline ends. This CDR3 has 14 amino acids. CDR3 residues: CAWSNGGSQGEQYF. In nucleotides, the CDR3 is TGTGCCTGGAGCAACGGTGGGTCGCAGGGAGAGCAGTACTTC.

This clonotype occurred a few times. The V gene is TRBV20-1, the J gene TRBJ1-2; D remains ambiguous. The CDR3 runs 13 residues. Per the germline V gene, CDR1 is DFQATT and CDR2 is SNEGSKA (reference sequence). Deletions cut 1 base from V and 5 bases from J, with 11 bases between. In DNA, the CDR3 is TGCAGTGCTAGAGTCCCAGGTGGATATGGCTACACCTTC. Its translation: CSARVPGGYGYTF.

This clonotype has only one observation. This chain uses TRBV20-1 with TRBJ2-1; unclear D gene. The CDR3 consists of 15 residues. In germline, CDR1 is DFQATT, CDR2 SNEGSKA (reference sequence). V lost 6 bases and J 3 bases, leaving 18 bases between the germline ends. The CDR3 nucleotides read TGCAGTGCCCGTCTTTCACCAAAGGGCTACAATGAGCAGTTCTTC. Protein: CSARLSPKGYNEQFF.

This clonotype is a singleton in its sample. This chain joins TRBV7-6 and TRBJ2-3, with D perhaps TRBD1 (5 bases). The CDR3 has 13 residues. Germline CDR1 and CDR2: SGHVS and FNYEAQ. Deletions cut 5 bases from V and 6 bases from J, with 12 bases between. The CDR3 DNA reads as TGTGCCAGCAGCCCCAGGGTTGGGGATACGCAGTATTTT. Its translation: CASSPRVGDTQYF.

In its sample, this clonotype was seen a few times. This rearrangement joins TRBV6-5 to TRBJ1-2; perhaps TRBD1 as D (5 bases). V was cut by 2 bases and J by 4 bases, with 11 bases left in between. In germline, CDR1 is MNHEY, CDR2 SVGAGI. The length of the CDR3 is 14 residues. The DNA of the CDR3 is TGTGCCAGCAGTTACAGAGACAGCTTCTATGGCTACACCTTC. Translation: CASSYRDSFYGYTF.

The chain couples TRBV7-8 to TRBJ2-1; a weak D match, TRBD2 (6 bases). This CDR3 is 17 amino acids long. V lost 0 bases and J lost 4, with 16 bases in between. Germline CDR1 SGHVS, CDR2 FQNEAQ. The chain's CDR3 is CASSLAPSLAAYNEQFF. CDR3 DNA: TGTGCCAGCAGCTTAGCCCCTTCACTAGCAGCTTACAATGAGCAGTTCTTC.

This clonotype was seen more than once but under ten times. The chain has TRBV11-2 and TRBJ2-5; 7 bases are a match to TRBD1. The CDR3 covers 15 residues. Germline values: CDR1 SGHAT, CDR2 FQNNGV. The J segment lost 1 base and the V segment lost 5 bases, leaving 7 bases of the junction unmatched. CDR3 DNA sequence: TGTGCCAGCAGCCAAGGGCCAGGGGGCCAAGAGACCCAGTACTTC. Translating gives CASSQGPGGQETQYF.

This clonotype was seen a handful of times. The chain employs TRBV24-1 and TRBJ2-3; possible D gene TRBD2, 6 bases. Trimming shortened V by 0 bases and J by 2 bases, and 14 bases separated the two germline ends. CDR3 size: 17 residues. Germline CDR1 and CDR2: KGHDR and SFDVKD. CDR3 DNA: TGTGCCACCAGTGATTTGGGGGGGTACGGCAACACAGATACGCAGTATTTT. It translates to CATSDLGGYGNTDTQYF.

This clonotype appeared a few times. One junction end disagrees with the germline gene, perhaps due to a read error. The chain joins TRBV7-7 to TRBJ2-7, with D possibly TRBD2 on 5 matching bases. Germline V gene data show CDR1 as SSHAT and CDR2 as FNYEAQ (reference sequence). The CDR3 runs 15 residues. As DNA, the CDR3 is TGTGCTAGCAGCTTAGCGTCAGGACGAGCCTACGAGCAGTACTTC. As protein: CASSLASGRAYEQYF.

The chain recombines TRBV27 with TRBJ1-4; 7 nucleotides agree with TRBD1. Trimming took 5 bases from V and 4 from J; bases not matched to a gene: 13. Per the germline V gene, CDR1 is MNHEY and CDR2 is SMNVEV (reference sequence). CDR3 size: 17 residues. For the CDR3, the DNA is TGTGCCAGCAGTCCAACCGCCGACAGGGCTTTTAATGAAAAACTGTTTTTT. Protein: CASSPTADRAFNEKLFF. The full variable domain, in which reference TRBV27 and TRBJ1-4 provide the parts outside the CDR3, is EAQVTQNPRYLITVTGKKLTVTCSQNMNHEYMSWYRQDPGLGLRQIYYSMNVEVTDKGDVPEGYKVSRKEKRNFPLILESPSPNQTSLYFCASSPTADRAFNEKLFFGSGTQLSVL.

The V gene is TRBV20-1, the J gene TRBJ2-7; tentative D call: TRBD2 (5 bases). CDR3 length equals 14 residues. Trimming removed 2 bases at V and 5 bases at J, with 16 bases between. CDR1 DFQATT and CDR2 SNEGSKA come from the germline V gene (reference sequence). The CDR3 loop reads CSARTGLGGDEQYF. In DNA, the CDR3 is TGCAGTGCTAGAACGGGCCTAGGAGGCGACGAGCAGTACTTC.

The chain links TRBV20-1 to TRBJ2-5; D may correspond to TRBD1 or TRBD2 (6 bases each). From germline, CDR1 is DFQATT and CDR2 SNEGSKA (reference sequence). This CDR3 has 15 amino acids. Trimming removed 5 bases at V and 5 bases at J, with 21 bases between. CDR3 sequence: CSALGGFGGGETQYF. CDR3 in DNA: TGCAGTGCTCTAGGGGGGTTTGGGGGCGGGGAGACCCAGTACTTC.

This chain links TRBV27 with TRBJ2-1; tentative D call: TRBD1 (6 bases). Germline V gives CDR1 MNHEY, CDR2 SMNVEV (reference sequence). The CDR3 runs 15 residues. The germline V and J ends were trimmed by 7 bases and 5 bases, with 18 bases remaining between them. The CDR3 DNA reads as TGTGCCAGCACCCAGCCCGGGACAAATGACAATGAGCAGTTCTTC. Protein product: CASTQPGTNDNEQFF.

The rearrangement joins TRBV10-3 to TRBJ2-2; D assignment may be TRBD1 or TRBD2 (6 bases each). The CDR3 extends over 15 amino acids. Germline V CDR1 and CDR2: ENHRY, SYGVKD. Trimming pared 6 bases from V and 2 bases from J, leaving 13 bases between. The CDR3 protein is CAISGGHNNTGELFF. CDR3 coding DNA: TGTGCCATCAGCGGGGGACATAATAACACCGGGGAGCTGTTTTTT.

V and J are TRBV6-2 or TRBV6-3 and TRBJ2-7; no clear D gene. The CDR3 has 13 residues. Germline CDR1 MNHEY, CDR2 SVGEGT. Between the trimmed V and J ends, which lost 8 bases and 0 bases, there was a span of 11 bases. The CDR3 DNA reads as TGTGCCAGCTTGGCGCTTCCCTCCTACGAGCAGTACTTC. This codes for CASLALPSYEQYF.

V gene TRBV7-2 combines with J gene TRBJ2-5; the D call may be TRBD1 or TRBD2 (5 bases each). The CDR3 is 13 residues long. The ends were cut back, 0 bases at V and 7 bases at J, with 9 bases in the middle. CDR1 is SGHTA and CDR2 is FQGNSA in the germline V gene. The CDR3 loop is CASSLASGGTQYF. For the CDR3, the DNA is TGTGCCAGCAGCTTAGCGAGTGGGGGGACCCAGTACTTC. The whole variable domain, filled in from reference TRBV7-2 and TRBJ2-5, reads GAGVSQSPSNKVTEKGKDVELRCDPISGHTALYWYRQSLGQGLEFLIYFQGNSAPDKSGLPSDRFSAERTGGSVSTLTIQRTQQEDSAVYLCASSLASGGTQYFGPGTRLLVL.

V and J are TRBV5-1 and TRBJ2-7; 12 bases fit TRBD2. The assigned J gene may be wrong: the sequence end matches TRBJ2-5 better. This CDR3 spans 18 amino acids. The germline gives CDR1 SGHRS, CDR2 YFSETQ. The chain's CDR3 is CASSWTKTSGGSQETQYF. The DNA of the CDR3 is TGCGCCAGCAGCTGGACTAAGACTAGCGGGGGTTCTCAAGAGACCCAGTACTTC.

The table lists this clonotype with a few counts. In DNA, the CDR3 is TGCAGCGTTAACCGCGAGGCGGGAGGCCCCTACGAGCAGTACTTC. Translation gives CSVNREAGGPYEQYF. The chain joins TRBV29-1 to TRBJ2-7, with 8 bases fitting TRBD2. Germline V gene lookup returns CDR1 SQVTM and CDR2 ANQGSEA. V gave up 5 bases and J gave up 2 bases; unmatched junction bases: 11. The CDR3 is made up of 15 amino acids.

The gene calls are TRBV12-3 or TRBV12-4 and TRBJ2-2, with 7 bases lining up with TRBD1. The CDR3 has 16 residues. With 6 bases clipped from V and 0 bases from J, the junction kept 7 bases outside the gene matches. This chain's CDR3 is CASSRTGVPNTGELFF. The CDR3 DNA sequence: TGTGCCAGCAGCCGGACAGGTGTGCCGAACACCGGGGAGCTGTTTTTT.

This chain uses TRBV29-1 with TRBJ1-1; the D is unclear. Per germline, CDR1 SQVTM and CDR2 ANQGSEA. With 4 bases removed from V and 5 bases from J, the gap between germline ends came to 11 bases. CDR3 length equals 12 residues. The CDR3: CSVVGGITEAFF. DNA for the CDR3: TGCAGCGTTGTGGGAGGGATTACTGAAGCTTTCTTT.

This clonotype has only one observation. The chain employs TRBV7-2 and TRBJ2-5, with D maybe TRBD1 (6 bases). The J call is in doubt because the DNA end fits TRBJ2-7 better. The V gene's germline CDR1 is SGHTA and CDR2 FQGNSA. The CDR3 runs 14 residues. In DNA, the CDR3 is TGTGCCAGCAGCTACAGGGTTAGCCCACACGAGCAGTACTTC. Its translation: CASSYRVSPHEQYF.